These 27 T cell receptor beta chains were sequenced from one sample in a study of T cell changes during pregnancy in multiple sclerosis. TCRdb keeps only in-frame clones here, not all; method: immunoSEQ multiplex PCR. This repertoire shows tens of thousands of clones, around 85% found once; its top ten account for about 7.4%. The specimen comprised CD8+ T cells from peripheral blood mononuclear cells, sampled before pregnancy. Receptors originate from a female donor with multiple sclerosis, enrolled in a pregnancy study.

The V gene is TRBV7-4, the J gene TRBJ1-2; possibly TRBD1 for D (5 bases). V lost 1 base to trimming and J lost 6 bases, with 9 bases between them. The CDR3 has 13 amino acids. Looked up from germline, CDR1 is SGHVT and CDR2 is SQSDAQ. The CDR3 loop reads CASSLVQGDGYTF. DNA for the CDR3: TGTGCCAGCAGCTTAGTCCAGGGTGATGGCTACACCTTC.

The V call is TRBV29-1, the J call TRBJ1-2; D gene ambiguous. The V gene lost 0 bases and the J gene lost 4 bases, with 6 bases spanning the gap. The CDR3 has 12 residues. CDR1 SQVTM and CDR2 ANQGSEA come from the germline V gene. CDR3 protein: CSVEDRLYGYTF. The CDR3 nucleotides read TGCAGCGTTGAAGATCGTCTCTATGGCTACACCTTC.

The CDR3 region has the DNA TGCGCCAGCAGTCAACGGACACCCTTATCCTCTGGAAACACCATATATTTT. Translated, it gives CASSQRTPLSSGNTIYF. The V call is TRBV23-1, the J call TRBJ1-3; D is possibly TRBD1 (5 bases). TRBV23-1 counts as an open reading frame of uncertain function. The length of the CDR3 is 17 residues. The germline V and J ends were trimmed by 2 bases and 0 bases, with 14 bases remaining between them.

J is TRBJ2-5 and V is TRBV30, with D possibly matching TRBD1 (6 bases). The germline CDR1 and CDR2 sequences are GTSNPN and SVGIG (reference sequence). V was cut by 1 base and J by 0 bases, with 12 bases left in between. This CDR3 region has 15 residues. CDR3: CAWSEGTPYQETQYF. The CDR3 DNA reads TGTGCCTGGAGTGAGGGGACACCCTACCAAGAGACCCAGTACTTC.

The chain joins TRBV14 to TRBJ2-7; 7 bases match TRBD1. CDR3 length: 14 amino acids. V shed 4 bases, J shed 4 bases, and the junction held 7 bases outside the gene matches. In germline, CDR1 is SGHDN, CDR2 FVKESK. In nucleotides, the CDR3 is TGTGCCAGCAGCCCCCGGACAGGATGGTACGAGCAGTACTTC. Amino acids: CASSPRTGWYEQYF.

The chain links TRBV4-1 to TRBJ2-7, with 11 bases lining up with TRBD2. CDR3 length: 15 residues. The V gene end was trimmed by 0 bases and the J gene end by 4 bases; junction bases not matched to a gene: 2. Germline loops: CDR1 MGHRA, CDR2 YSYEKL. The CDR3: CASSQELAGVYEQYF. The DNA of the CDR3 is TGCGCCAGCAGCCAAGAACTAGCGGGAGTGTACGAGCAGTACTTC.

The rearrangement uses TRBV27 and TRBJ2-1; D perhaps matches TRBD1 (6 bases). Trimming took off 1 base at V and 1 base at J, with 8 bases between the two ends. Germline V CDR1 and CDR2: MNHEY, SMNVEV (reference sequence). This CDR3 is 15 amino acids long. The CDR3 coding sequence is TGTGCCAGCAGTTTATGGGACACATCCTACAATGAGCAGTTCTTC. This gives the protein CASSLWDTSYNEQFF.

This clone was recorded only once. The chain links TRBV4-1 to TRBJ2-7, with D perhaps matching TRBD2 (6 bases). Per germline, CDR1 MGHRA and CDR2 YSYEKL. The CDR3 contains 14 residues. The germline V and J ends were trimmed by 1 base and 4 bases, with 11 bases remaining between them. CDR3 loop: CASSQVKGRYEQYF. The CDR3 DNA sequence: TGCGCCAGCAGCCAAGTAAAAGGGAGGTACGAGCAGTACTTC.

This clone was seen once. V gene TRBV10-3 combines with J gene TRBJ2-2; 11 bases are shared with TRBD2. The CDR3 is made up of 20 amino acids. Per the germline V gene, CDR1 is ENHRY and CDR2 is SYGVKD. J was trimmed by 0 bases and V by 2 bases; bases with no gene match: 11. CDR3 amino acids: CAISEGTSGPKYANTGELFF. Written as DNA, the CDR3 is TGTGCCATCAGTGAGGGGACTAGCGGCCCTAAATACGCGAACACCGGGGAGCTGTTTTTT.

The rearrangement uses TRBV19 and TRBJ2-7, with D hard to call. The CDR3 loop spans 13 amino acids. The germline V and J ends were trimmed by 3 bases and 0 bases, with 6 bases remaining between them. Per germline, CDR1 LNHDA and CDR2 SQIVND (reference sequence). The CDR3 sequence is CASSITSSYEQYF. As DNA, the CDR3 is TGTGCCAGTAGTATCACCAGCTCCTACGAGCAGTACTTC.

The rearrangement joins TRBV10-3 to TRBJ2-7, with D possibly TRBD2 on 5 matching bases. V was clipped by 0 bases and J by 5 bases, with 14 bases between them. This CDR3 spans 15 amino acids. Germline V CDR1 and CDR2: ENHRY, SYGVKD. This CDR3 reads CAISESRTSGDEQYF. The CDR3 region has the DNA TGTGCCATCAGTGAGTCGAGGACCTCCGGGGACGAGCAGTACTTC.

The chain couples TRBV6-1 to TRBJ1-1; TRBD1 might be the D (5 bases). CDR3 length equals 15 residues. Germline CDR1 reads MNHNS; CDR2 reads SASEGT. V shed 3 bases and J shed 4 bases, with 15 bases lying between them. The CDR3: CASSDLPDGATEAFF. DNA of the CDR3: TGTGCCAGCAGTGACCTCCCTGATGGGGCCACTGAAGCTTTCTTT.

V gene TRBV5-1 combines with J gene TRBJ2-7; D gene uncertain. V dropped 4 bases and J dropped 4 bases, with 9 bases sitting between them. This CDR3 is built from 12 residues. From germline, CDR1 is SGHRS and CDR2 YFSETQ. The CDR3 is CASSPSEYEQYF. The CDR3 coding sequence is TGCGCCAGCAGCCCTTCGGAGTACGAGCAGTACTTC.

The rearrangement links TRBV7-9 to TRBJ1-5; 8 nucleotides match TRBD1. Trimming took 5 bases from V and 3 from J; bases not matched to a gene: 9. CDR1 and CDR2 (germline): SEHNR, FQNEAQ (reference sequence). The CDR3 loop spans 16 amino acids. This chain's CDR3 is CASSPTWTGNNQPQHF. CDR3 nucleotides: TGTGCCAGCAGCCCCACCTGGACAGGGAACAATCAGCCCCAGCATTTT.

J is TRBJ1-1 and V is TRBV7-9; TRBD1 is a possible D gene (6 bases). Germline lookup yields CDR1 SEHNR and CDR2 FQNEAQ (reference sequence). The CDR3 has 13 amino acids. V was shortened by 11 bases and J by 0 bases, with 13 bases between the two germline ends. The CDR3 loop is CASQGPLNTEAFF. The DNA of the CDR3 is TGTGCCTCCCAGGGGCCCCTGAACACTGAAGCTTTCTTT.

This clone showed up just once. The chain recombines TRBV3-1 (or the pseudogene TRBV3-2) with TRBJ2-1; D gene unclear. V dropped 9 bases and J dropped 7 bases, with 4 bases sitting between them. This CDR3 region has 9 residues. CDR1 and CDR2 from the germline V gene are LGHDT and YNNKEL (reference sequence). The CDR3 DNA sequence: TGTGCCAGTAAAAATGAGCAGTTCTTC. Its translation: CASKNEQFF.

The CDR3 nucleotides read TGTGCCAGCAGCTTAGGGGGGACAGAAGAGACCCAGTACTTC. Its translation: CASSLGGTEETQYF. The chain couples TRBV7-4 to TRBJ2-5; 7 bases are a match to TRBD1. The CDR3 sequence is 14 residues long. Trimming removed 1 base from V and 3 bases from J; junction bases left unmatched: 2. Germline assignment: CDR1 SGHVT and CDR2 SQSDAQ.

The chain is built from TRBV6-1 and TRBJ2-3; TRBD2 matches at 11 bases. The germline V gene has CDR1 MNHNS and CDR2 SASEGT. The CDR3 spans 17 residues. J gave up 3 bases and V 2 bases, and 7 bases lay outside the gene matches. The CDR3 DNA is TGTGCCAGCAGTGAATGGCAACTAGCGGGAGAAACAGATACGCAGTATTTT. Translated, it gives CASSEWQLAGETDTQYF.

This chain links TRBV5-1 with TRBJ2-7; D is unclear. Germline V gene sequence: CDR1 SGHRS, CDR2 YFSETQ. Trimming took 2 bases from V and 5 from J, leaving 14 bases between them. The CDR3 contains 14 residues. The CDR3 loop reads CASSFSQARNEQYF. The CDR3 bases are TGCGCCAGCAGCTTCTCTCAGGCGAGAAACGAGCAGTACTTC. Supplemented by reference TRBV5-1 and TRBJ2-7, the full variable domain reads KAGVTQTPRYLIKTRGQQVTLSCSPISGHRSVSWYQQTPGQGLQFLFEYFSETQRNKGNFPGRFSGRQFSNSRSEMNVSTLELGDSALYLCASSFSQARNEQYFGPGTRLTVT.

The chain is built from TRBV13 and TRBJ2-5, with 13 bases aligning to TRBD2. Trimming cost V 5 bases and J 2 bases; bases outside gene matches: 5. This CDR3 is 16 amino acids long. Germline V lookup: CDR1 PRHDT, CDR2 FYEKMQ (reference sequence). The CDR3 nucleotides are TGTGCCAGCAGCAAAATACTAGCGGGAGGGCAAGAGACCCAGTACTTC. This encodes CASSKILAGGQETQYF.

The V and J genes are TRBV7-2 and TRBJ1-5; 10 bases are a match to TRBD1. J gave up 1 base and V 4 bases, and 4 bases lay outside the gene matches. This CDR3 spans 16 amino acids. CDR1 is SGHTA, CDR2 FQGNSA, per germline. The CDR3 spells CASSSTGGESNQPQHF. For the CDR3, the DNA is TGTGCCAGCAGCTCGACAGGGGGCGAAAGCAATCAGCCCCAGCATTTT.

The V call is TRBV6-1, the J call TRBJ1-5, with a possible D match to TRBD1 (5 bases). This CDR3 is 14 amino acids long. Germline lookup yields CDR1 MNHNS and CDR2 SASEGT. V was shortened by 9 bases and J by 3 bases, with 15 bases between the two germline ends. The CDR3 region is CASRPGTSNQPQHF. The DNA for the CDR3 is TGTGCCAGTCGACCCGGGACTTCCAATCAGCCCCAGCATTTT.

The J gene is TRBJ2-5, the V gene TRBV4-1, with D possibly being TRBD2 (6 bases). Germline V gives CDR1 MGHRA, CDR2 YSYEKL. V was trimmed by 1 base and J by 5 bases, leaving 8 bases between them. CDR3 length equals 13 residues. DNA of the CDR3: TGCGCCAGCAGCCAAGGGGCGGGGGAGACCCAGTACTTC. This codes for CASSQGAGETQYF.

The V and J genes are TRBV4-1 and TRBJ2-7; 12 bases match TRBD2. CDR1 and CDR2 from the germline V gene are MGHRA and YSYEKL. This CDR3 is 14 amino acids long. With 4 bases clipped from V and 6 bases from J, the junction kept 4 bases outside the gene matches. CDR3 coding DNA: TGCGCCAGCAGCCTCCGACTAGCGGGAGTCGAGCAGTACTTC. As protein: CASSLRLAGVEQYF.

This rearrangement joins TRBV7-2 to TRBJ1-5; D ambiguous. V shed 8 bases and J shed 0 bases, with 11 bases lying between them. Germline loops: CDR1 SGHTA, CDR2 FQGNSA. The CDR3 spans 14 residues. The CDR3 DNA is TGTGCCAGCGAGGAGGGCTATAGCAATCAGCCCCAGCATTTT. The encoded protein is CASEEGYSNQPQHF.

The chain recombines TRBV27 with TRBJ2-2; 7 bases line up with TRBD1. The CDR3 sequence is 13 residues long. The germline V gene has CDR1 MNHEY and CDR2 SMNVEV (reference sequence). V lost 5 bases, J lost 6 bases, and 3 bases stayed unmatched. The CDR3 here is CASSLTGAGELFF. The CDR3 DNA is TGTGCCAGCAGTCTCACAGGGGCCGGGGAGCTGTTTTTT.

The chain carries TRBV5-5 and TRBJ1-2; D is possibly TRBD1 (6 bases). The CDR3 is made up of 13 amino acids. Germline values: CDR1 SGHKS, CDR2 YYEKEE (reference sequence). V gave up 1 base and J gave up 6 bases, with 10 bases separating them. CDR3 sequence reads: CASSLSQGNGYTF. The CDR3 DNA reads TGTGCCAGCAGCTTGAGTCAGGGGAATGGCTACACCTTC.